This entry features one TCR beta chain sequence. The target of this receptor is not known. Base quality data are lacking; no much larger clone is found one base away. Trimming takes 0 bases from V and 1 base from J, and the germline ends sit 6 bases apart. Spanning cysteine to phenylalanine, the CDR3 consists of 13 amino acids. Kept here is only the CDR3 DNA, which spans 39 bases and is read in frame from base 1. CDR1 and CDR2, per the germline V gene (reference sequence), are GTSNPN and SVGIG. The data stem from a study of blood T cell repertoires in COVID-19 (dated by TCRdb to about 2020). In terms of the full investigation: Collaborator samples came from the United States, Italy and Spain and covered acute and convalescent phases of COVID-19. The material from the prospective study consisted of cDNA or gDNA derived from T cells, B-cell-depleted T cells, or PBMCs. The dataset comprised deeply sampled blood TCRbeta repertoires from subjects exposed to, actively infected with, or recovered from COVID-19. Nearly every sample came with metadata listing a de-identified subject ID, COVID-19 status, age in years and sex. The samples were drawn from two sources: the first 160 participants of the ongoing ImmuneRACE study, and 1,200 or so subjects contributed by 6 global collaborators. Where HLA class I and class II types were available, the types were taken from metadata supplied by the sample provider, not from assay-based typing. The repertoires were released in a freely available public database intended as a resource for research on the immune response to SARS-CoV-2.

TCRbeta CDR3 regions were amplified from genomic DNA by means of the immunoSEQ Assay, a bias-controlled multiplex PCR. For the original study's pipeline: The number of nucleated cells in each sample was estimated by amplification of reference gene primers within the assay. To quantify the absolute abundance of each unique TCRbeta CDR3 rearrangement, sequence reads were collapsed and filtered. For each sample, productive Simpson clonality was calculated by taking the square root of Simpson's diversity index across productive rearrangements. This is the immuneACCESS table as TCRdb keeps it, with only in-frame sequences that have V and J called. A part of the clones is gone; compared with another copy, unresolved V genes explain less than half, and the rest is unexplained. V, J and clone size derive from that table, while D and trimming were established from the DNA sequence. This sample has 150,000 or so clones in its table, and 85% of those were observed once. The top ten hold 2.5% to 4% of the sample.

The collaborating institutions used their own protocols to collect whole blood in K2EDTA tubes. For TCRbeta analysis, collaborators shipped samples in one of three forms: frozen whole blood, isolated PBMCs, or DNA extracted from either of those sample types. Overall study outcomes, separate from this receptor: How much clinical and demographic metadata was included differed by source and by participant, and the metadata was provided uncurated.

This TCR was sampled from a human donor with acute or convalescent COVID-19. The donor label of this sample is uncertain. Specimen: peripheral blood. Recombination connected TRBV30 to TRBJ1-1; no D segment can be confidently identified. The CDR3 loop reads CAWSVAGNTEAFF. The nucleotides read TGTGCCTGGAGTGTAGCGGGGAACACTGAAGCTTTCTTT.